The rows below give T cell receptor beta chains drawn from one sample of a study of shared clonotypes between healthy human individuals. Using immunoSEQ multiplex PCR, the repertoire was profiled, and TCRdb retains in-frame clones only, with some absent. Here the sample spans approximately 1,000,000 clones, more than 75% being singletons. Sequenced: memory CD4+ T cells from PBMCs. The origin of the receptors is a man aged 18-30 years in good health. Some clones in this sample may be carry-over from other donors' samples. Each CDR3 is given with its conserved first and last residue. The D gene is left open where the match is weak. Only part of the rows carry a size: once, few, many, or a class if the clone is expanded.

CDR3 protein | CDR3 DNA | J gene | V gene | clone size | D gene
CASSLAASGELFF | TGTGCCAGCAGCTTAGCCGCCTCCGGGGAGCTGTTTTTT | TRBJ2-2 | TRBV7-9 | . | .
CSVHGADRVEYF | TGCAGCGTCCACGGTGCCGACAGGGTGGAGTACTTC | TRBJ2-7 | TRBV29-1 | few | TRBD1
CASTFSGITQETQYF | TGTGCCAGCACTTTTAGCGGGATAACCCAAGAGACCCAGTACTTC | TRBJ2-5 | TRBV28 | . | TRBD2
CASSPPQGQNTEAFF | TGTGCCAGCTCACCACCCCAGGGCCAGAACACTGAAGCTTTCTTT | TRBJ1-1 | TRBV18 | . | .
CASSLNWGAGETQYF | TGTGCCAGCAGTCTAAACTGGGGCGCGGGAGAGACCCAGTACTTC | TRBJ2-5 | TRBV28 | few | .
CARIKGVSGNTIYF | TGTGCCAGAATAAAGGGGGTCTCTGGAAACACCATATATTTT | TRBJ1-3 | TRBV5-4 | . | .
CASSQSVGAYQETQYF | TGTGCCAGCAGCCAATCCGTGGGGGCATACCAAGAGACCCAGTACTTC | TRBJ2-5 | TRBV16 | . | .
CASSPRGPSGRAGEQFF | TGTGCCAGCAGCCCGAGAGGGCCTAGCGGGAGGGCCGGTGAGCAGTTCTTC | TRBJ2-1 | TRBV7-2 | . | TRBD2
CASSPLDGLRGYGYTF | TGTGCCAGCAGCCCCCTGGACGGCCTCAGGGGCTATGGCTACACCTTC | TRBJ1-2 | TRBV7-2 | . | .
CASSQDFEGLASYEQYF | TGCGCCAGCAGCCAAGATTTTGAAGGACTAGCGTCCTACGAGCAGTACTTC | TRBJ2-7 | TRBV4-1 | . | TRBD2
CAWRALITGELFF | TGTGCCTGGAGAGCACTTATTACCGGGGAGCTGTTTTTT | TRBJ2-2 | TRBV30 | . | .
CASSFLRAGGNTIYF | TGTGCCAGCAGTTTTCTCCGGGCAGGGGGAAACACCATATATTTT | TRBJ1-3 | TRBV28 | . | .
CASSRRGRTNEKLFF | TGTGCCAGCAGCCGAAGGGGGCGAACTAATGAAAAACTGTTTTTT | TRBJ1-4 | TRBV4-2 | . | TRBD1
CASSEGQSNTGELFF | TGTGCCAGCAGCGAGGGACAGTCGAACACCGGGGAGCTGTTTTTT | TRBJ2-2 | TRBV9 | once | TRBD1
CASKETGGPDTQYF | TGTGCCAGCAAGGAAACGGGAGGGCCAGATACGCAGTATTTT | TRBJ2-3 | TRBV6-1 | . | TRBD2
CASSLRQGARYGYTF | TGTGCCAGCAGTCTTCGACAGGGGGCGCGCTATGGCTACACCTTC | TRBJ1-2 | TRBV27 | . | TRBD1
CASSLINRARGQPQHF | TGTGCCAGCAGCTTAATTAACAGGGCTAGGGGTCAGCCCCAGCATTTT | TRBJ1-5 | TRBV7-3 | few | .
CASSESPGRSVDTQYF | TGTGCCAGCAGTGAATCGCCCGGTCGCAGCGTGGATACGCAGTATTTT | TRBJ2-3 | TRBV25-1 | . | .
CASSTTVEAFF | TGTGCCAGCTCAACGACAGTTGAAGCTTTCTTT | TRBJ1-1 | TRBV18 | . | .
CASSLQGPGDTDTQYF | TGTGCCAGCAGTTTACAGGGGCCGGGAGACACAGATACGCAGTATTTT | TRBJ2-3 | TRBV28 | . | .
CASSQHRRDRSVATNEKLFF | TGCGCCAGCAGCCAACACCGACGGGACAGAAGCGTGGCAACTAATGAAAAACTGTTTTTT | TRBJ1-4 | TRBV4-3 | once | TRBD1
CASSRGGTSSFNEQFF | TGTGCCAGCAGCCGAGGCGGGACTAGTTCTTTCAATGAGCAGTTCTTC | TRBJ2-1 | TRBV7-2 | . | TRBD2
CAGRGRPEGGELFF | TGTGCGGGCAGGGGGCGCCCGGAGGGCGGGGAGCTGTTTTTT | TRBJ2-2 | TRBV6-5 | . | TRBD1
CASTALLGTYNEQFF | TGTGCCAGCACCGCTCTTCTCGGGACCTACAATGAGCAGTTCTTC | TRBJ2-1 | TRBV2 | . | .
CAAAGGGEYTEAFF | TGTGCCGCCGCTGGGGGAGGGGAATATACTGAAGCTTTCTTT | TRBJ1-1 | TRBV28 | once | .
CASSPAYRGPYEQYF | TGTGCCAGCAGTCCTGCCTACAGGGGGCCCTACGAGCAGTACTTC | TRBJ2-7 | TRBV27 | . | TRBD1
CASSLQGRDEQFF | TGTGCCAGCAGTTTACAGGGTAGGGATGAGCAGTTCTTC | TRBJ2-1 | TRBV6-5 | . | .
CASSPGTDYEQYF | TGTGCCAGTAGTCCGGGGACAGACTACGAGCAGTACTTC | TRBJ2-7 | TRBV19 | . | TRBD1
CASSSVGGTGELRGLLGEAFF | TGTGCCAGCAGCTCCGTTGGCGGGACAGGCGAGCTCCGAGGGCTCCTTGGTGAAGCTTTCTTT | TRBJ1-1 | TRBV28 | . | TRBD1
CASRPTANTEAFF | TGCGCCAGCAGGCCGACAGCGAACACTGAAGCTTTCTTT | TRBJ1-1 | TRBV5-1 | few | .
CASSLLQVNIGYTF | TGTGCCAGCAGTTTACTGCAGGTCAACATAGGCTACACCTTC | TRBJ1-2 | TRBV28 | . | .
CASSQSGTGLYEQYF | TGCGCCAGCAGCCAATCCGGGACGGGGTTATACGAGCAGTACTTC | TRBJ2-7 | TRBV4-1 | . | .
CASSQGMGGGYEQYF | TGTGCCAGCAGCCAAGGAATGGGGGGCGGATACGAGCAGTACTTC | TRBJ2-7 | TRBV4-2 | . | .
CASTRTGGRTEAFF | TGTGCCAGCACCCGGACAGGGGGGAGAACTGAAGCTTTCTTT | TRBJ1-1 | TRBV2 | . | TRBD1
CASSPGYRETQYF | TGTGCCAGCAGCCCGGGATACAGGGAGACCCAGTACTTC | TRBJ2-5 | TRBV7-8 | . | .
CASRMQGTDYEQYF | TGCGCCAGCAGGATGCAGGGCACCGATTACGAGCAGTACTTC | TRBJ2-7 | TRBV10-2 | . | .
CASSSKTGSYEQYF | TGTGCCAGCAGTTCAAAGACAGGCTCCTACGAGCAGTACTTC | TRBJ2-7 | TRBV6-1 | . | .